These T cell receptor beta chains were read from a single sample in a study of spatial heterogeneity in lung cancer. TCRdb processed the 5' RACE reads anew with MiXCR; each CDR3 protein has one entry. The sample carries approximately 40,000 distinct CDR3 sequences, less than 8.5% recorded once. The sample consisted of PBMCs, taken at surgery. The origin of the receptors is a female donor with early-stage non-small cell lung cancer. CDR3s include the opening cysteine and the closing phenylalanine or tryptophan. D genes are given only for firm matches. Some rows have no size entry. The others give once, few or many, or a class for an expanded clone.

v_gene	abundance	j_gene	d_gene	CDR3aa	CDR3nt
TRBV4-3	many	TRBJ2-3	TRBD1	CASSLPPGQGITSTDTQYF	TGCGCCAGCAGCCTACCACCGGGACAGGGCATAACTAGCACAGATACGCAGTATTTT
TRBV7-2	few	TRBJ2-2	-	CASSLGILNTGELFF	TGTGCCAGCAGCTTAGGGATCTTAAACACCGGGGAGCTGTTTTTT
TRBV7-8	few	TRBJ2-1	TRBD2	CASSLLAGGRYNEQFF	TGTGCCAGCAGCCTTCTAGCGGGCGGGCGGTACAATGAGCAGTTCTTC
TRBV11-2	-	TRBJ2-5	TRBD1	CASSKPGTGGKTQYF	TGTGCCAGCAGCAAACCCGGGACAGGAGGAAAGACCCAGTACTTC
TRBV7-8	-	TRBJ2-2	-	CASSSFGRGFNTGELFF	TGTGCCAGCAGCTCGTTCGGCAGGGGATTCAACACCGGGGAGCTGTTTTTT
TRBV7-6	many	TRBJ2-3	-	CASSSPSDRTDTQYF	TGTGCCAGCAGCTCGCCTAGCGACCGCACAGATACGCAGTATTTT
TRBV5-1	-	TRBJ2-3	TRBD2	CASSRLIGGSTDTLYF	TGCGCCAGCAGCCGTCTGATCGGGGGGTCCACAGATACGCTGTATTTT
TRBV10-2	-	TRBJ1-1	-	CATASPGLYTEAFF	TGCGCCACCGCATCTCCAGGGTTGTACACTGAAGCTTTCTTT
TRBV24-1	many	TRBJ2-2	-	CATSDPGRSTGELFF	TGTGCCACCAGTGACCCGGGCAGATCGACCGGGGAGCTGTTTTTT
TRBV27	many	TRBJ1-1	TRBD1	CASRGQGNTEAFF	TGTGCCAGCAGGGGACAGGGTAACACTGAAGCTTTCTTT
TRBV6-2/TRBV6-3	many	TRBJ2-5	TRBD2	CASSPTPLAADFGETQYF	TGTGCCAGCAGCCCCACTCCACTAGCGGCGGACTTTGGAGAGACCCAGTACTTC
TRBV5-1	few	TRBJ1-1	-	CASSLGGAGNTEAFF	TGCGCCAGCAGCTTGGGAGGGGCGGGGAACACTGAAGCTTTCTTT
TRBV7-9	many	TRBJ1-1	-	CASSFSLGTNEAFF	TGTGCCAGCAGCTTTAGTCTGGGGACAAATGAAGCTTTCTTT
TRBV19	-	TRBJ1-5	-	CASRNVGNQPQHF	TGTGCCAGTAGAAACGTTGGCAATCAGCCCCAGCATTTT
TRBV7-6	many	TRBJ2-5	-	CASSLASDHPRFSQYF	TGTGCCAGCAGCTTAGCATCGGACCACCCGAGGTTTTCCCAGTACTTC
TRBV10-3	-	TRBJ2-7	-	CAIRLTTTYEQYF	TGTGCCATCAGATTGACTACTACCTACGAGCAGTACTTC
TRBV6-5	many	TRBJ2-2	-	CASQGTSTGELFF	TGTGCCAGCCAAGGGACTTCCACCGGGGAGCTGTTTTTT
TRBV18	many	TRBJ2-3	-	CASSPPSTDTQYF	TGTGCCAGCTCACCACCTAGCACAGATACGCAGTATTTT
TRBV4-3	-	TRBJ2-5	TRBD2	CASSQVVASGNGETQYF	TGCGCCAGCAGCCAAGTAGTTGCGAGCGGGAACGGAGAGACCCAGTACTTC
TRBV3-1	many	TRBJ2-3	TRBD2	CASSQAGLAGGTDTQYF	TGTGCCAGCAGCCAGGCCGGACTAGCGGGGGGCACAGATACGCAGTATTTT
TRBV9	many	TRBJ1-2	-	CASSVDPDGGPDGYTF	TGTGCCAGCAGCGTAGATCCGGACGGGGGCCCCGACGGCTACACCTTC
TRBV6-2/TRBV6-3	many	TRBJ2-7	TRBD2	CASRPGLDRYEQYF	TGTGCCAGCAGGCCGGGACTAGATCGGTACGAGCAGTACTTC
TRBV27	many	TRBJ2-7	-	CASSWGQGREQYF	TGTGCCAGCAGCTGGGGCCAGGGCCGCGAGCAGTACTTC
TRBV20-1	few	TRBJ2-5	-	CSASGVRYQETQYF	TGCAGTGCTAGTGGTGTCAGGTACCAAGAGACCCAGTACTTC
TRBV5-1	-	TRBJ2-4	-	CASSLVNSLPAKNIQYF	TGCGCCAGCAGCTTGGTTAATAGCCTACCGGCCAAAAACATTCAGTACTTC